This passage covers 6 T cell receptor beta chains from one sample sequenced in a study of T cell responses to AZD1222 COVID-19 vaccine. The table came from immunoSEQ multiplex PCR; TCRdb's copy has only in-frame clones and leaves some out. The sample yields 100,000 to 150,000 clones, roughly 84% seen once. This specimen was peripheral blood, taken on day 0 of AZD1222 vaccination. The receptor set was obtained from an adult in good health.

The chain is built from TRBV3-1 (or the pseudogene TRBV3-2) and TRBJ2-7; D is perhaps TRBD2 (5 bases). The CDR3 contains 15 residues. V was pared by 0 bases and J by 2 bases, with 11 bases between. Germline lookup yields CDR1 LGHDT and CDR2 YNNKEL (reference sequence). Written as DNA, the CDR3 is TGTGCCAGCAGCCAAGATTCGGGGTTAACCTACGAGCAGTACTTC. Its translation: CASSQDSGLTYEQYF.

The chain employs TRBV5-5 and TRBJ1-5; D gene uncertain. Germline V gene data show CDR1 as SGHKS and CDR2 as YYEKEE (reference sequence). Trimming removed 3 bases from V and 4 bases from J, with 11 bases in between. There are 14 residues in the CDR3. CDR3 in DNA: TGTGCCAGCAGCTCTTTCGGCAGTAATCAGCCCCAGCATTTT. The encoded protein is CASSSFGSNQPQHF.

This chain uses TRBV5-6 with TRBJ1-1, with a possible D match to TRBD1 (5 bases). V was shortened by 4 bases and J by 0 bases, with 13 bases between the two germline ends. Germline V gives CDR1 SGHDT, CDR2 YYEEEE. The CDR3 totals 15 residues. The CDR3 reads CASSGWGPVNTEAFF. The CDR3 DNA reads as TGTGCCAGCAGCGGGTGGGGACCGGTGAACACTGAAGCTTTCTTT. Together with reference TRBV5-6 and TRBJ1-1, the CDR3 gives the full variable domain: DAGVTQSPTHLIKTRGQQVTLRCSPKSGHDTVSWYQQALGQGPQFIFQYYEEEERQRGNFPDRFSGHQFPNYSSELNVNALLLGDSALYLCASSGWGPVNTEAFFGQGTRLTVV.

The chain uses TRBV13 and TRBJ1-2; 8 positions agree with TRBD1. The CDR3 is 14 residues long. J was trimmed by 8 bases and V by 5 bases; bases with no gene match: 10. The germline gives CDR1 PRHDT, CDR2 FYEKMQ (reference sequence). The CDR3 here is CASSQRQGIWGYTF. For the CDR3, the DNA is TGTGCCAGCAGCCAGCGACAGGGGATTTGGGGCTACACCTTC.

The genes are TRBV7-8 and TRBJ2-5, with TRBD2 matching 14 bases. With 5 bases clipped from V and 4 bases from J, the junction kept 6 bases outside the gene matches. The CDR3 is made up of 16 amino acids. The germline V gene has CDR1 SGHVS and CDR2 FQNEAQ. CDR3 loop: CASSPRLAGGRETQYF. The CDR3 DNA reads TGTGCCAGCAGCCCCCGACTAGCGGGGGGGCGAGAGACCCAGTACTTC. Full variable domain (outside the CDR3, taken from reference TRBV7-8 and TRBJ2-5): GAGVSQSPRYKVAKRGQDVALRCDPISGHVSLFWYQQALGQGPEFLTYFQNEAQLDKSGLPSDRFFAERPEGSVSTLKIQRTQQEDSAVYLCASSPRLAGGRETQYFGPGTRLLVL.

This clone has a single count. This rearrangement joins TRBV19 to TRBJ1-1; D is uncertain. Trimming removed 3 bases from V and 3 bases from J, with 11 bases in between. CDR3 length equals 14 residues. Germline CDR1 and CDR2: LNHDA and SQIVND (reference sequence). The CDR3 sequence is CASSIWTEDTEAFF. The CDR3 DNA reads as TGTGCCAGTAGTATTTGGACGGAGGACACTGAAGCTTTCTTT. The whole variable domain, remainder taken from reference TRBV19 and TRBJ1-1, is DGGITQSPKYLFRKEGQNVTLSCEQNLNHDAMYWYRQDPGQGLRLIYYSQIVNDFQKGDIAEGYSVSREKKESFPLTVTSAQKNPTAFYLCASSIWTEDTEAFFGQGTRLTVV.